The 6 T cell receptor beta chains reported below all come from one sample, sequenced in a study of T-cell reconstitution after alpha-beta-depleted transplantation in children. The authors prepared the TCRbeta library with unique molecular identifiers. TCRdb ran MiXCR on the PCR reads and lists one entry per CDR3 protein. The table lists about 110,000 distinct CDR3 sequences, 23% of them singletons. The sample was PBMCs, mostly from graft donor cells, taken 180 days after TCRalphabeta/CD19-depleted stem cell transplant. The receptors stem from a male patient between 2 and 15 years old who had a stem cell transplant for chronic granulomatous disease, so the T cells may come from the graft donor.

This clonotype showed up just a few times. The chain carries TRBV20-1 and TRBJ1-1; unclear D gene. Trimming took 3 bases from V and 0 from J, leaving 8 bases between them. CDR1 and CDR2 from the germline V gene are DFQATT and SNEGSKA (reference sequence). CDR3 length: 13 residues. The CDR3 DNA reads as TGCAGTGCTAGCAGGACTTTGAACACTGAAGCTTTCTTT. Encoded protein: CSASRTLNTEAFF.

The chain employs TRBV12-3 or TRBV12-4 and TRBJ2-3; 10 positions agree with TRBD2. Trimming cost V 3 bases and J 7 bases; bases outside gene matches: 4. This CDR3 contains 14 residues. The CDR3 DNA sequence: TGTGCCAGCAGTTTGAGCGGGGGGGCCAATACGCAGTATTTT. Encoded protein: CASSLSGGANTQYF.

The genes are TRBV2 and TRBJ2-7; TRBD1 might be the D (6 bases). Trimming left V 7 bases short and J 0 bases short, with 13 bases between. Germline loops: CDR1 SNHLY, CDR2 FYNNEI. This CDR3 spans 14 amino acids. CDR3 nucleotides: TGTGCCAGCAATGCCGACAGGAGCTCCTACGAGCAGTACTTC. It yields the protein CASNADRSSYEQYF.

This clonotype was found many times. The chain has TRBV7-2 and TRBJ2-1, with D perhaps TRBD1 (6 bases). CDR1 and CDR2 from the germline V gene are SGHTA and FQGNSA. The ends were cut back, 1 base at V and 5 bases at J, with 12 bases in the middle. The CDR3 loop spans 15 amino acids. The CDR3 reads CASSLESGANNEQFF. CDR3 sequence (DNA): TGTGCCAGCAGCTTAGAATCAGGGGCAAACAATGAGCAGTTCTTC.

This clonotype was recorded many times. This chain uses TRBV7-2 with TRBJ1-3; D not certain. V shed 5 bases and J shed 9 bases, with 11 bases lying between them. Germline CDR1 reads SGHTA; CDR2 reads FQGNSA. The CDR3 spans 12 residues. The CDR3 DNA sequence: TGTGCCAGCAGCCCAAGAACGGGCACCATATATTTT. Its protein product is CASSPRTGTIYF.

This clonotype was counted at least ten times. This chain joins TRBV6-5 and TRBJ2-7; 8 bases fit TRBD2. With V trimmed by 0 bases and J by 3 bases, 10 bases remained unmatched. CDR1 is MNHEY, CDR2 SVGAGI, per germline. This CDR3 spans 17 amino acids. The CDR3 reads CASSYSVDGGGYYEQYF. CDR3 bases: TGTGCCAGCAGTTACTCGGTTGACGGCGGGGGGTACTACGAGCAGTACTTC.